This record looks at one T cell receptor (beta chain) sequence and its context. Its antigen is not identified. The CDR3 has 15 residues. V shed 4 bases and J shed 6 bases, with 18 bases lying between them. The germline V gene encodes CDR1 MNHEY and CDR2 SMNVEV (reference sequence). This specimen belongs to a study of T cell responses to AZD1222 COVID-19 vaccine. The repertoire was sequenced with immunoSEQ multiplex PCR; TCRdb's copy has only in-frame clones and lacks some. Among 120,000 or so clones listed, approximately 94% were seen once. Pooled samples include second doses given at about 4 or 12 weeks. Points from the study as a whole: The study found Spike-specific TCR breadth and depth rose after two AZD1222 doses. Samples come after the peak T cell response, not at day 14.

The gene calls are TRBV27 and TRBJ1-1; tentative D call: TRBD1 (5 bases). The TCR originated in an adult who received the AZD1222 COVID-19 vaccine. The material was peripheral blood, obtained 28 days after the second AZD1222 dose. CDR3 loop: CASSSTGARKAEAFF. CDR3 coding DNA: TGTGCCAGCAGTTCCACCGGGGCTAGAAAGGCTGAAGCTTTCTTT.